Listed here are 2 T cell receptor beta chains from one sample, sequenced in a study of Graves' ophthalmopathy and Graves' hyperthyroidism. Beta-chain TCR CDR3 regions were amplified from RNA transcripts. The first-round RT-PCR employed HTBI primers together with the Qiagen OneStep RT-PCR kit. A multiplex PCR was then performed as the second round. TCRdb processed the multiplex PCR reads anew with MiXCR; each CDR3 protein has one entry. The sample records about 220,000 distinct CDR3 sequences, roughly 21% being singletons. Sequenced sample: peripheral blood. These receptors were obtained from a woman between 45 and 60 years old with Graves' ophthalmopathy.

This clonotype was recorded many times. V usage is TRBV4-1 and J usage is TRBJ2-7; 7 bases map to TRBD2. Germline values: CDR1 MGHRA, CDR2 YSYEKL. The ends lost 3 bases at V and 4 bases at J; junction bases unmatched: 6. CDR3 length equals 14 residues. This CDR3 reads CASSHTGLSYEQYF. In DNA form, the CDR3 reads TGCGCCAGCAGCCACACGGGACTAAGTTACGAGCAGTACTTC.

This clonotype was seen a handful of times. The V and J genes are TRBV9 and TRBJ1-1; D may be TRBD1 (6 bases). This CDR3 spans 13 amino acids. Germline V gene data show CDR1 as SGDLS and CDR2 as YYNGEE. The V end lost 7 bases, the J end lost 4 bases, and 14 bases lay between the germline ends. The CDR3 here is CASQTPGATEAFF. The CDR3 coding sequence is TGTGCCAGCCAGACTCCAGGGGCCACTGAAGCTTTCTTT. Based on the CDR3 plus reference TRBV9 and TRBJ1-1, the full variable domain is DSGVTQTPKHLITATGQRVTLRCSPRSGDLSVYWYQQSLDQGLQFLIQYYNGEERAKGNILERFSAQQFPDLHSELNLSSLELGDSALYFCASQTPGATEAFFGQGTRLTVV.